The 21 T cell receptor beta chains reported below all come from one sample, sequenced in a study of identical twins (dated by TCRdb to the mid-2010s). Library construction relied on 5' RACE. The sample was run on an Illumina HiSeq 2000. Using fastp trimming at Q25 and MiXCR clonotype assembly, TCRdb reanalyzed the public sequencing data and kept in-frame beta chains. Every CDR3 protein is listed once, alongside the most common genes and DNA of its rows. The sample has over 550,000 distinct CDR3 sequences on record, 7% to 7.5% of them singletons. Of the sample, over 1.5% falls within the top ten clones. This same sample was also part of a study on yellow fever vaccine responses in identical twins.

The sequencing input was PBMCs. Receptors were obtained from a woman aged 18-29 years in good health.

The chain recombines TRBV20-1 with TRBJ2-1, with 12 nucleotides matching TRBD2. Looked up from germline, CDR1 is DFQATT and CDR2 is SNEGSKA (reference sequence). Unmatched junction bases numbered 13, after V lost 4 bases and J lost 3 bases. This CDR3 has 18 amino acids. CDR3 residues: CSATRLAGAITDYNEQFF. The CDR3 DNA is TGCAGTGCTACACGACTAGCGGGGGCCATAACAGACTACAATGAGCAGTTCTTC.

This clonotype was found a few times. The rearrangement joins TRBV3-1 to TRBJ2-1; TRBD2 matches at 9 bases. The CDR3 loop spans 15 amino acids. The germline V gene has CDR1 LGHDT and CDR2 YNNKEL (reference sequence). V shed 8 bases, J shed 0 bases, and the junction held 5 bases outside the gene matches. The CDR3 protein is CASGNSGSSYNEQFF. The CDR3 DNA sequence: TGTGCCAGCGGAAATAGCGGGAGCTCCTACAATGAGCAGTTCTTC.

V is TRBV16 and J is TRBJ1-6, with 7 bases lining up with TRBD1. CDR3 length: 16 residues. J was trimmed by 10 bases and V by 0 bases; bases with no gene match: 9. Looked up from germline, CDR1 is KGHSY and CDR2 is FQNENV. The CDR3 DNA reads TGTGCCAGCAGCCAATCATTGACAGGGAGTCAATCACCCCTCCACTTT. It is translated as CASSQSLTGSQSPLHF.

This clonotype showed up just a few times. The chain carries TRBV5-5 and TRBJ2-7, with 7 bases matching TRBD1. J was trimmed by 3 bases and V by 0 bases; bases with no gene match: 6. Germline values: CDR1 SGHKS, CDR2 YYEKEE (reference sequence). The CDR3 contains 15 residues. For the CDR3, the DNA is TGTGCCAGCAGCTTGGCATGGACAGGAATCTACGAGCAGTACGTC. Its translation is CASSLAWTGIYEQYV.

The chain carries TRBV4-1 and TRBJ1-5; D gene uncertain. This CDR3 is 15 amino acids long. The V end was cut by 0 bases, the J end by 2 bases, with 8 bases between. The germline gives CDR1 MGHRA, CDR2 YSYEKL. The DNA for the CDR3 is TGCGCCAGCAGCCAAGAATCGGCAGGCAATCAGCCCCAGCATTTT. Translating gives CASSQESAGNQPQHF.

The chain is built from TRBV20-1 and TRBJ1-1; D is uncertain. Germline values: CDR1 DFQATT, CDR2 SNEGSKA (reference sequence). The CDR3 covers 13 residues. Trimming took 6 bases from V and 1 from J, leaving 12 bases between them. CDR3 sequence: CSAGVFGNTEAFF. The CDR3 region has the DNA TGCAGTGCCGGGGTGTTCGGGAACACTGAAGCTTTCTTT.

This clonotype was detected ten times or more. The chain combines TRBV29-1 with TRBJ2-7; D is ambiguous. V gave up 4 bases and J gave up 0 bases, with 16 bases separating them. The CDR3 is 15 amino acids. Germline V gene data show CDR1 as SQVTM and CDR2 as ANQGSEA. The CDR3 DNA is TGCAGCGTTGGCGCCCGTGGTGGGCCCTCCTACGAGCAGTACTTC. Its protein is CSVGARGGPSYEQYF.

This clonotype has more than one count but fewer than ten. The gene calls are TRBV7-6 and TRBJ2-5; unclear D gene. The CDR3 is made up of 15 amino acids. V lost 5 bases and J lost 2, with 15 bases in between. In germline, CDR1 is SGHVS, CDR2 FNYEAQ. The CDR3 DNA reads TGTGCCAGCAGCCTCCTAGGGCAAGATCAAGAGACCCAGTACTTC. This codes for CASSLLGQDQETQYF.

The genes are TRBV5-1 and TRBJ2-7; 9 nucleotides align to TRBD1. The trim removed 3 bases at V and 4 bases at J, leaving 11 bases unmatched. CDR3 length equals 16 residues. Germline lookup yields CDR1 SGHRS and CDR2 YFSETQ. CDR3 sequence (DNA): TGCGCCAGCAGCTCCTTCCCGGGACAGGGTCCATACGAGCAGTACTTC. It specifies CASSSFPGQGPYEQYF.

This clonotype appeared a few times. The genes are TRBV7-9 and TRBJ2-3; perhaps TRBD1 as D (5 bases). CDR3 length equals 17 residues. Looked up from germline, CDR1 is SEHNR and CDR2 is FQNEAQ (reference sequence). V was pared by 1 base and J by 2 bases, with 16 bases between. The CDR3 nucleotides are TGTGCCAGCAGCTTAGGGCCGCAGGGCGCCCCCACAGATACGCAGTATTTT. The encoded protein is CASSLGPQGAPTDTQYF.

This clonotype occurred many times. A junction end diverges from the germline sequence, so it may reflect a read error. The rearrangement links TRBV12-3 or TRBV12-4 to TRBJ2-5, with unresolved D. This CDR3 region has 13 residues. CDR3 loop: CASSLNSQETQYF. CDR3 nucleotides: TGCGCCAGCAGCTTGAACAGTCAAGAGACCCAGTACTTC.

The gene calls are TRBV7-9 and TRBJ2-5; 7 bases match TRBD2. The CDR3 length is 15 residues. Germline trimming cut 2 bases from V and 5 bases from J; bases unmatched to any gene: 8. Germline lookup yields CDR1 SEHNR and CDR2 FQNEAQ (reference sequence). The CDR3 coding sequence is TGTGCCAGCAGCTTACAGGCGGGGGTCAGGGAGACCCAGTACTTC. Translation gives CASSLQAGVRETQYF.

The J gene is TRBJ1-1, the V gene TRBV28; 7 nucleotides line up with TRBD1. V gave up 2 bases and J gave up 9 bases; unmatched junction bases: 9. The CDR3 consists of 14 residues. CDR1 and CDR2 from the germline V gene are MDHEN and SYDVKM. The CDR3 bases are TGTGCCAGCAGTTTAGGACAGGTAAATCGAAAAGCTTTCTTT. This sequence encodes CASSLGQVNRKAFF.

V usage is TRBV6-1 and J usage is TRBJ2-7; 9 nucleotides agree with TRBD2. The germline V gene has CDR1 MNHNS and CDR2 SASEGT. The ends lost 5 bases at V and 0 bases at J; junction bases unmatched: 5. The CDR3 is 15 residues long. The CDR3 coding sequence is TGTGCCAGCAGTAGACTAGCGGTAAGCTCCTACGAGCAGTACTTC. This codes for CASSRLAVSSYEQYF.

This clonotype was seen a handful of times. The gene calls are TRBV5-1 and TRBJ1-4, with D maybe TRBD1 (6 bases). V was pared by 4 bases and J by 3 bases, with 10 bases between. This CDR3 is built from 14 residues. CDR1 is SGHRS, CDR2 YFSETQ, per germline. CDR3 sequence: CASSRQDSNEKLFF. The DNA for the CDR3 is TGCGCCAGCAGCCGACAGGACTCTAATGAAAAACTGTTTTTT.

This clonotype was seen ten or more times. CDR3 protein: CASSARELGTEAFF. CDR3 nucleotides: TGCGCCAGCAGCGCTCGGGAGTTGGGGACTGAAGCTTTCTTT. This rearrangement joins TRBV4-1 to TRBJ1-1; D is unclear. The germline V and J ends were trimmed by 5 bases and 5 bases, with 15 bases remaining between them. Per the germline V gene, CDR1 is MGHRA and CDR2 is YSYEKL. This CDR3 is 14 amino acids long.

This clonotype has more than one count but fewer than ten. The CDR3 spells CASSTPRGGFWEQYV. CDR3 in DNA: TGTGCCAGCAGCACCCCTCGGGGGGGTTTTTGGGAGCAGTACGTC. The chain carries TRBV28 and TRBJ2-7; 8 bases fit TRBD2. Trimming took 6 bases from V and 7 from J; bases not matched to a gene: 14. Germline V CDR1 and CDR2: MDHEN, SYDVKM. This CDR3 comprises 15 residues.

The gene calls are TRBV11-2 and TRBJ2-1; tentatively, D is TRBD1 or TRBD2 (5 bases each). V lost 5 bases and J 12 bases, leaving 20 bases between the germline ends. Germline CDR1 SGHAT, CDR2 FQNNGV. CDR3 size: 14 residues. The DNA of the CDR3 is TGTGCCAGCAGCCAAACAAGGGGAAATAGCGCGCAGTTCTTC. This codes for CASSQTRGNSAQFF.

This clonotype was seen a few times. The V and J genes are TRBV7-8 and TRBJ2-5, with D possibly TRBD2 on 5 matching bases. The CDR3 is 13 amino acids. The V gene's germline CDR1 is SGHVS and CDR2 FQNEAQ. Trimming pared 6 bases from V and 2 bases from J, leaving 10 bases between. Here the CDR3 DNA reads TGTGCCAGCAGAAGAGGGAGTCAAGAGACCCAGTACTTC. This gives the protein CASRRGSQETQYF.

As regards this clonotype: An end of the junction does not agree with germline; a read error may underlie this. V gene TRBV20-1 combines with J gene TRBJ2-2, with TRBD2 identical over 13 bases. The V gene's germline CDR1 is DFQATT and CDR2 SNEGSKA (reference sequence). This CDR3 contains 17 residues. CDR3 DNA sequence: TGCTGTGCTAGAGACACTAGCGGGGGGGCCGGGACCGGGGAGCTGTTTTTT. Amino acids: CCARDTSGGAGTGELFF.

This clonotype was observed a few times. This chain uses TRBV29-1 with TRBJ2-7, with TRBD1 matching 11 bases. This CDR3 has 14 amino acids. Germline CDR1 reads SQVTM; CDR2 reads ANQGSEA. Germline trimming cut 6 bases from V and 1 base from J; bases unmatched to any gene: 5. CDR3 residues: CSVTGTGGSYEQYF. CDR3 nucleotides: TGCAGCGTGACCGGGACAGGGGGTTCCTACGAGCAGTACTTC.